These 12 T cell receptor beta chains were sequenced from one sample in a study of read filtering for tumor transcriptome and immune sequencing. This library used about 360 ng RNA and molecular barcoded adaptors spanning alpha/delta and beta/gamma chains. TCRdb reprocessed the reads via MiXCR and lists one record per CDR3 protein. Here the sample spans 42,000 or so distinct CDR3 sequences, 13% being singletons. Sequenced sample: a population of CD138-negative cells sorted from bone marrow. These receptors all come from a donor aged 40 or over with multiple myeloma.

This clonotype was seen ten or more times. The CDR3 DNA reads as TGCAGTGCTAGGGAACCGGGACAGGGGGAGGCTGAAGCTTTCTTT. Its protein is CSAREPGQGEAEAFF. The chain recombines TRBV20-1 with TRBJ1-1; 11 bases map to TRBD1. The CDR3 has 15 amino acids. Unmatched junction bases numbered 9, after V lost 3 bases and J lost 6 bases. Germline CDR1 DFQATT, CDR2 SNEGSKA (reference sequence).

Ten or more counts support this clonotype. CDR3 sequence: CASSYSYAPQGGYTF. The CDR3 region has the DNA TGTGCCAGCAGTTACTCGTATGCCCCGCAAGGTGGCTACACCTTC. The J gene is TRBJ1-2, the V gene TRBV6-6; unclear D gene. V lost 0 bases and J 7 bases, leaving 15 bases between the germline ends. The germline V gene encodes CDR1 MNHNY and CDR2 SVGAGI (reference sequence). The CDR3 totals 15 residues.

In this sample, this clonotype turned up many times. The chain recombines TRBV5-6 with TRBJ2-7, with D tentatively TRBD2 (6 bases). Germline V gene data show CDR1 as SGHDT and CDR2 as YYEEEE. This CDR3 is 15 amino acids long. With 5 bases removed from V and 4 bases from J, the gap between germline ends came to 19 bases. The CDR3 region is CASSLIQLAKYEQYF. CDR3 DNA: TGTGCCAGCAGTCTGATTCAACTAGCAAAATACGAGCAGTACTTC.

This clonotype was detected ten times or more. This chain uses TRBV14 with TRBJ2-5; the D is unclear. From germline, CDR1 is SGHDN and CDR2 FVKESK. The CDR3 has 12 residues. Trimming removed 0 bases from V and 14 bases from J, with 13 bases in between. CDR3 sequence: CASSQEANRLYF. The CDR3 nucleotides are TGTGCCAGCAGCCAAGAGGCGAATCGTTTATACTTC.

This clonotype was observed many times. The CDR3: CASSSVSYEQYF. DNA of the CDR3: TGTGCCAGCAGTTCGGTCAGTTACGAGCAGTACTTC. This sequence joins TRBV28 and TRBJ2-7, with no clear D. V was shortened by 4 bases and J by 4 bases, with 8 bases between the two germline ends. Per germline, CDR1 MDHEN and CDR2 SYDVKM. CDR3 length equals 12 residues.

Concerning this clonotype: This may be a read error: a much more frequent sequence differs by one nucleotide. The rearrangement joins TRBV7-2 to TRBJ2-7, with TRBD1 identical over 7 bases. This CDR3 spans 14 amino acids. CDR1 is SGHTA and CDR2 is FQGNSA in the germline V gene. After removal of 9 bases from V and 0 bases from J, the junction contained 8 bases not matched to a gene. The CDR3 loop is CASTDRDHSYEQYF. The CDR3 bases are TGTGCCAGTACTGACAGGGACCACTCCTACGAGCAGTACTTC.

This clonotype was counted at least ten times. V is TRBV5-1 and J is TRBJ2-3, with D unresolved. CDR3 length equals 13 residues. Germline CDR1 and CDR2: SGHRS and YFSETQ. The V and J ends lost 4 bases and 5 bases respectively, with 11 bases between them. CDR3 sequence (DNA): TGCGCCAGCAGCCTGGGAATCGGAGATACGCAGTATTTT. It yields the protein CASSLGIGDTQYF.

This clonotype has a count of ten or more. The chain recombines TRBV24-1 with TRBJ1-1, with D maybe TRBD1 (5 bases). The CDR3 sequence is 14 residues long. The germline CDR1 and CDR2 sequences are KGHDR and SFDVKD. V gave up 3 bases and J gave up 5 bases, with 12 bases separating them. CDR3 loop: CATSDPDKGTEAFF. The CDR3 DNA reads TGTGCCACCAGTGATCCGGACAAAGGGACTGAAGCTTTCTTT.

This clonotype occurred many times. The chain has TRBV7-2 and TRBJ2-5, with 11 bases that match TRBD1. Germline V lookup: CDR1 SGHTA, CDR2 FQGNSA. V shed 3 bases, J shed 5 bases, and the junction held 5 bases outside the gene matches. This CDR3 comprises 15 residues. CDR3 bases: TGTGCCAGCAGCTTTAGGACAGGGGGCGAGGAGACCCAGTACTTC. It is translated as CASSFRTGGEETQYF.

Many counts were recorded for this clonotype. The chain is built from TRBV5-1 and TRBJ2-7; either TRBD1 or TRBD2 may fit D (5 bases each). V lost 7 bases to trimming and J lost 0 bases, with 8 bases between them. This CDR3 contains 12 residues. CDR1 and CDR2 (germline): SGHRS, YFSETQ. CDR3 loop: CASGTSSYEQYF. CDR3 nucleotide sequence: TGCGCCAGCGGGACCAGCTCCTACGAGCAGTACTTC.

This clonotype was recorded at least ten times. The chain combines TRBV3-1 with TRBJ2-3, with TRBD2 matching 10 bases. Trimming cost V 4 bases and J 6 bases; bases outside gene matches: 16. Looked up from germline, CDR1 is LGHDT and CDR2 is YNNKEL (reference sequence). CDR3 length: 18 residues. Here the CDR3 reads CASSPPYASGRSGDTQYF. CDR3 bases: TGTGCCAGCAGCCCTCCCTACGCTAGCGGGAGATCGGGGGATACGCAGTATTTT.

This clonotype was seen repeatedly, ten times or more. This sequence joins TRBV11-2 and TRBJ2-5; the D is unclear. Germline values: CDR1 SGHAT, CDR2 FQNNGV. V was pared by 7 bases and J by 7 bases, with 10 bases between. The CDR3 totals 11 residues. DNA for the CDR3: TGTGCCAGCAACACGGACGGGACCCAGTACTTC. It encodes CASNTDGTQYF.